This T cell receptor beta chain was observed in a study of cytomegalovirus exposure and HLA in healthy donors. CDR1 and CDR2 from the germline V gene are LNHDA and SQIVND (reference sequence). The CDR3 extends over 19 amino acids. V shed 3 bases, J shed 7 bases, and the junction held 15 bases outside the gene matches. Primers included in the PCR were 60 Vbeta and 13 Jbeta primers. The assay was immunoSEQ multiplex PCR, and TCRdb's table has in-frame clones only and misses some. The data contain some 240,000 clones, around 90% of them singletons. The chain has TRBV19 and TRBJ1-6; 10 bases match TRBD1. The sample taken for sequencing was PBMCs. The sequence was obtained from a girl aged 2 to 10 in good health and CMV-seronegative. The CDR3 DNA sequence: TGTGCCAGTAGTATCGCCGGGACAGGGGTGAAACTCAAAAATTCACCCCTCCACTTT. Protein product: CASSIAGTGVKLKNSPLHF.